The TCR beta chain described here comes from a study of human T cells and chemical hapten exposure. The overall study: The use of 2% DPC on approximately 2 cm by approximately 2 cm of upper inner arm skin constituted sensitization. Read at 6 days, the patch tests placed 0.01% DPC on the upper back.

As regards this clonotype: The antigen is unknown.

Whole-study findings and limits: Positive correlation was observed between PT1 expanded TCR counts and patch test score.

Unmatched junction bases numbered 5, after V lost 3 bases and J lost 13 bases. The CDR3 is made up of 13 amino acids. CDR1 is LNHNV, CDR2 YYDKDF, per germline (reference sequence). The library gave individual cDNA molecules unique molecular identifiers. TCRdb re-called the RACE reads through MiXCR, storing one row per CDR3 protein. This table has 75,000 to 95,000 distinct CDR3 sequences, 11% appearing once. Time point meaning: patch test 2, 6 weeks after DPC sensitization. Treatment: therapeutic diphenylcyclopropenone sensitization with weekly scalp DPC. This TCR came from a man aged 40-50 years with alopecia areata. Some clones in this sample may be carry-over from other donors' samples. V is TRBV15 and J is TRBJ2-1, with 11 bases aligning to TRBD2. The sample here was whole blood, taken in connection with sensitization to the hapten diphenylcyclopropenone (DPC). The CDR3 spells CATSRDSGRVQFF. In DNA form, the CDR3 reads TGTGCCACCAGCAGGGATAGCGGGAGGGTTCAGTTCTTC.